A single sample is the source of the 21 T cell receptor beta chains below, sequenced in a study of T cell responses to AZD1222 COVID-19 vaccine. Sequencing was performed with immunoSEQ multiplex PCR; in TCRdb, only in-frame clones are kept and a portion is missing. There are about 150,000 clones in the sample; approximately 85% occur only once, and more than 7.5% lies in the top ten. The sequencing here drew on peripheral blood, taken 28 days after the second dose of the MenACWY control vaccine. The source of these receptors is an adult who received the MenACWY meningococcal vaccine as a control.

The CDR3 loop is CASSRGSYEQYV. The CDR3 DNA follows: TGTGCCAGCAGCCGGGGCTCCTACGAGCAGTACGTC. The V gene is TRBV28, the J gene TRBJ2-7, with D possibly being TRBD2 (5 bases). CDR1 is MDHEN, CDR2 SYDVKM, per germline. The V gene lost 6 bases and the J gene lost 0 bases, with 6 bases spanning the gap. The CDR3 totals 12 residues.

The V call is TRBV5-1, the J call TRBJ2-1; TRBD1 agrees at 8 bases. Per germline, CDR1 SGHRS and CDR2 YFSETQ. Trimming cost V 3 bases and J 1 base; bases outside gene matches: 3. The CDR3 has 15 amino acids. DNA of the CDR3: TGCGCCAGCAGCTCGACAGGGGAGTCCTACAATGAGCAGTTCTTC. Protein product: CASSSTGESYNEQFF.

This clone was counted between two and nine times. The V and J genes are TRBV5-1 and TRBJ1-2, with a weak D call TRBD1 (6 bases). Trimming took off 4 bases at V and 4 bases at J, with 14 bases between the two ends. This CDR3 has 14 residues. In germline, CDR1 is SGHRS, CDR2 YFSETQ. CDR3: CASSHRTGSYGYTF. The CDR3, as DNA: TGCGCCAGCAGCCACAGAACAGGGTCCTATGGCTACACCTTC.

This clone was found once. The rearrangement joins TRBV7-9 to TRBJ1-2, with unresolved D. Trimming stripped 7 bases from V and 4 bases from J, with 28 bases between. CDR1 and CDR2 (germline): SEHNR, FQNEAQ (reference sequence). This CDR3 has 18 residues. The CDR3, as DNA: TGTGCCAGCACTATAGGAAGGGTTAGGTTCAACGACGGCTATGGCTACACCTTC. Protein sequence: CASTIGRVRFNDGYGYTF.

The V and J genes are TRBV5-1 and TRBJ1-2; 7 nucleotides agree with TRBD1. J was trimmed by 8 bases and V by 3 bases; bases with no gene match: 16. This CDR3 has 16 amino acids. Germline V lookup: CDR1 SGHRS, CDR2 YFSETQ. CDR3 loop: CASSSGGKGAFEGYTF. CDR3 nucleotide sequence: TGCGCCAGCAGCTCTGGCGGGAAGGGGGCCTTTGAAGGCTACACCTTC.

The chain employs TRBV19 and TRBJ2-4; no firm D call. Germline lookup yields CDR1 LNHDA and CDR2 SQIVND (reference sequence). Trimming took 3 bases from V and 8 from J, leaving 5 bases between them. CDR3 length: 11 residues. CDR3 residues: CASSIRDIQYF. The CDR3 DNA follows: TGTGCCAGTAGTATCCGGGACATTCAGTACTTC.

The chain joins TRBV2 to TRBJ1-1; D not resolved. This CDR3 contains 16 residues. Trimming left V 8 bases short and J 4 bases short, with 23 bases between. CDR1 is SNHLY, CDR2 FYNNEI, per germline. As DNA, the CDR3 is TGTGCCAGCTCAATGGCCTCTTTGGTGGCGGGCACTGAAGCTTTCTTT. This translates into CASSMASLVAGTEAFF.

CDR3: CASTSGGGTDTQYF. In nucleotides, the CDR3 is TGTGCCAGTACCTCTGGGGGGGGAACAGATACGCAGTATTTT. The chain is built from TRBV19 and TRBJ2-3; the match to TRBD2 covers 7 bases. The CDR3 spans 14 residues. V lost 7 bases, J lost 3 bases, and 7 bases stayed unmatched. The germline V gene encodes CDR1 LNHDA and CDR2 SQIVND (reference sequence).

The chain has TRBV6-5 and TRBJ2-7; D is perhaps TRBD2 (6 bases). The CDR3 is 15 residues long. Deletions cut 2 bases from V and 3 bases from J, with 14 bases between. Looked up from germline, CDR1 is MNHEY and CDR2 is SVGAGI. The DNA for the CDR3 is TGTGCCAGCAGTTACGCCGGGACTTCCCACTACGAGCAGTACGTC. It yields the protein CASSYAGTSHYEQYV.

This clone turned up a few times. This sequence joins TRBV19 and TRBJ1-2; maybe TRBD1 (6 bases). V gave up 4 bases and J gave up 2 bases, with 14 bases separating them. The germline V gene has CDR1 LNHDA and CDR2 SQIVND (reference sequence). The CDR3 spans 15 residues. The CDR3 spells CASSTRQAPNYGYTF. The CDR3 region has the DNA TGTGCCAGTAGTACCAGACAGGCCCCAAACTATGGCTACACCTTC. The whole variable domain, filled in from reference TRBV19 and TRBJ1-2, reads DGGITQSPKYLFRKEGQNVTLSCEQNLNHDAMYWYRQDPGQGLRLIYYSQIVNDFQKGDIAEGYSVSREKKESFPLTVTSAQKNPTAFYLCASSTRQAPNYGYTFGSGTRLTVV.

The chain carries TRBV19 and TRBJ2-5, with D unclear. The CDR3 spans 15 residues. Trimming removed 7 bases from V and 2 bases from J, with 17 bases in between. The germline CDR1 and CDR2 sequences are LNHDA and SQIVND (reference sequence). The CDR3 loop reads CASNHPRAGQETQYF. The CDR3 region has the DNA TGTGCCAGTAACCACCCAAGAGCAGGTCAAGAGACCCAGTACTTC.

The J gene is TRBJ1-2, the V gene TRBV30; a possible D gene is TRBD1 (5 bases). The CDR3 contains 14 residues. Germline V lookup: CDR1 GTSNPN, CDR2 SVGIG (reference sequence). The V and J ends lost 4 bases and 1 base respectively, with 13 bases between them. In DNA, the CDR3 is TGTGCCTGGACAGGGAGGTCTCGTAACTATGGCTACACCTTC. It codes for CAWTGRSRNYGYTF.

The sample holds one count of this clone. Compared with germline, one end of the junction differs, possibly owing to a read error. The sample holds other DNA sequences that translate to the same CDR3. This chain joins TRBV28 and TRBJ2-1, with TRBD1 identical over 7 bases. Germline CDR1 is MDHEN and CDR2 is SYDVKM. CDR3 length equals 15 residues. CDR3 region: CASSHRGEGYNEQFF. The CDR3 DNA follows: TGTGCCAGCAGTCACAGGGGAGAGGGCTACAATGAGCAATTCTTC.

J is TRBJ1-6 and V is TRBV15, with D unresolved. V lost 0 bases and J lost 13, with 10 bases in between. Germline-derived CDR1 and CDR2 are LNHNV and YYDKDF (reference sequence). The length of the CDR3 is 13 residues. Here the CDR3 DNA reads TGTGCCACCAGCAGAGACCCTACTTCTCCCCTCCACTTT. Residues: CATSRDPTSPLHF.

This clone appeared a few times. This chain uses TRBV19 with TRBJ2-2; 11 bases map to TRBD2. Germline V gene data show CDR1 as LNHDA and CDR2 as SQIVND (reference sequence). The V segment lost 5 bases and the J segment 1 base; nucleotides outside the gene matches: 3. The CDR3 runs 16 residues. Here the CDR3 DNA reads TGTGCCAGTAGTCCACTAGCGGGGGTGAACACCGGGGAGCTGTTTTTT. It yields the protein CASSPLAGVNTGELFF.

CDR3 sequence reads: CASSQATGTSGSYEQYF. CDR3 nucleotides: TGCGCCAGCAGCCAAGCTACCGGGACTAGCGGGTCCTACGAGCAGTACTTC. The V and J genes are TRBV4-1 and TRBJ2-7; 12 positions agree with TRBD2. The length of the CDR3 is 17 residues. The V segment lost 1 base and the J segment 1 base; nucleotides outside the gene matches: 5. Germline V gives CDR1 MGHRA, CDR2 YSYEKL.

V and J are TRBV7-6 and TRBJ1-1; D gene unclear. Germline CDR1 is SGHVS and CDR2 is FNYEAQ. With 5 bases removed from V and 5 bases from J, the gap between germline ends came to 12 bases. The CDR3 extends over 13 amino acids. The CDR3 sequence is CASSLTTQTEAFF. In DNA form, the CDR3 reads TGTGCCAGCAGCCTCACCACACAAACTGAAGCTTTCTTT.

The chain carries TRBV7-8 and TRBJ1-6; no clear D. V dropped 4 bases and J dropped 10 bases, with 23 bases sitting between them. Germline CDR1 and CDR2: SGHVS and FQNEAQ. The CDR3 length is 17 residues. The CDR3 sequence is CASSSPLTGVITSPLHF. The CDR3 DNA is TGTGCCAGCAGCTCCCCCCTAACCGGGGTGATAACCTCACCCCTCCACTTT.

The V and J genes are TRBV12-3 or TRBV12-4 and TRBJ2-1; D perhaps matches TRBD1 (6 bases). Trimming cost V 7 bases and J 8 bases, with 15 bases left between them. The CDR3 is 13 amino acids. The CDR3 coding sequence is TGTGCCAGCACCAGGGTGACAGGCCATGAGCAGTTCTTC. It is translated as CASTRVTGHEQFF.

This chain uses TRBV7-2 with TRBJ2-3; 8 bases align to TRBD2. The CDR3 loop spans 16 amino acids. Per germline, CDR1 SGHTA and CDR2 FQGNSA. The V and J ends lost 1 base and 4 bases, in that order; junction bases with no gene match: 7. CDR3 nucleotide sequence: TGTGCCAGCAGCTTAGGCGGCGGGAGGCGCGCAGATACGCAGTATTTT. It is translated as CASSLGGGRRADTQYF. Full variable domain (missing parts from reference TRBV7-2 and TRBJ2-3): GAGVSQSPSNKVTEKGKDVELRCDPISGHTALYWYRQSLGQGLEFLIYFQGNSAPDKSGLPSDRFSAERTGGSVSTLTIQRTQQEDSAVYLCASSLGGGRRADTQYFGPGTRLTVL.

The V and J genes are TRBV28 and TRBJ2-7; D may match TRBD1 or TRBD2 (5 bases each). Germline V CDR1 and CDR2: MDHEN, SYDVKM. The germline V and J ends were trimmed by 5 bases and 6 bases, with 20 bases remaining between them. The CDR3 runs to 15 residues. This CDR3 reads CASSTTGRGSGEQYV. The CDR3 nucleotides are TGTGCCAGCAGTACCACGGGTAGGGGAAGCGGCGAGCAGTACGTC.